Detailed here is one T cell receptor beta chain. Antigen specificity is unknown. UMI-labeled 5' RACE yielded the TRB cDNA libraries. Reanalyzing the 5' RACE reads, TCRdb keeps one entry per CDR3 protein, without DNA. The table lists about 89,000 distinct CDR3 sequences. The data stem from a study of CXCR3-negative and CXCR3-positive naive CD8 T cells. Study-wide background: Total TRB output reached around 150 million reads, about 1.5 +/- 0.3 million per library.

General study findings and limits: After cryopreservation, expression of CXCR3 was partially reduced, and most assays were run with fresh PBMCs. TRB CDR3 properties were used to infer TCR strength, and surface CD5 was comparable between naive subsets. Relative to CXCR3-negative naive cells, CXCR3-positive naive cells had more hydrophobic TRB CDR3s.

The germline gives CDR1 MGHRA, CDR2 YSYEKL. The CDR3 is made up of 18 amino acids. The V call is TRBV4-1, the J call TRBJ2-1; TCRdb returns TRBD2, unconfirmable since there is no DNA. Sequenced input: naive CXCR3+ CD8+ T cells from blood. Subset defined: CD45RO-CCR7+CD27+CD95- naive CD8+ T cells expressing CXCR3 (TNR3+). The source is a human donor in good health. Some clones in this sample may be carry-over from other donors' samples. This chain's CDR3 is CASSLGLAGGLSYNEQFF.